Listed here are 31 T cell receptor beta chains from one sample, sequenced in a study of long-term antiretroviral therapy in people with HIV. This was the immunoSEQ v3.0 assay at survey level. The protocol was immunoSEQ multiplex PCR, while the TCRdb copy is restricted to in-frame clones and leaves out a portion. The data show 29,000 or so clones, 95% seen once. The sequences come from unsorted PBMCs, collected 5.3 years after starting antiretroviral therapy. The receptor source for this set is a young man with HIV.

The CDR3 nucleotides read TGTGCCAGCAGGGGTAGGGGGGATCAGCCCCAGCATTTT. Translating gives CASRGRGDQPQHF. The chain links TRBV2 to TRBJ1-5; perhaps TRBD1 as D (6 bases). CDR1 and CDR2 (germline): SNHLY, FYNNEI. CDR3 length: 13 residues. Between the trimmed V and J ends, which lost 6 bases and 5 bases, there was a span of 11 bases.

The chain joins TRBV21-1 to TRBJ1-2. TRBV21-1 is noted as a pseudogene. This CDR3 is built from 16 residues. CDR3 sequence (DNA): TGTGCCAGCAGCAAAGGGGGCTTCAGGAGGGAGGGCGGCTACACCTTC. It encodes CASSKGGFRREGGYTF.

The J gene is TRBJ2-5, the V gene TRBV6-6; 7 nucleotides line up with TRBD1. CDR3 length: 16 residues. CDR1 is MNHNY and CDR2 is SVGAGI in the germline V gene (reference sequence). V lost 4 bases, J lost 2 bases, and 10 bases stayed unmatched. This chain's CDR3 is CASSSRTGGRQETQYF. In nucleotides, the CDR3 is TGTGCCAGCAGTTCTCGGACAGGAGGTAGACAAGAGACCCAGTACTTC.

The chain links TRBV19 to TRBJ1-2; 7 bases match TRBD1. The germline V gene encodes CDR1 LNHDA and CDR2 SQIVND (reference sequence). V was pared by 3 bases and J by 0 bases, with 4 bases of the junction left unmatched. The length of the CDR3 is 15 residues. CDR3 nucleotide sequence: TGTGCCAGTAGTATGGGGACAGAATCTAACTATGGCTACACCTTC. It specifies CASSMGTESNYGYTF.

The chain uses TRBV9 and TRBJ1-2; possibly TRBD1 for D (5 bases). The length of the CDR3 is 12 residues. Trimming left V 3 bases short and J 6 bases short, with 9 bases between. CDR1 and CDR2 from the germline V gene are SGDLS and YYNGEE. CDR3 DNA: TGTGCCAGCAGCGCCAGGGTGGATGGCTACACCTTC. Translated, it gives CASSARVDGYTF.

The genes are TRBV6-6 and TRBJ1-1; D remains ambiguous. The CDR3 spans 13 residues. Germline V gene lookup returns CDR1 MNHNY and CDR2 SVGAGI (reference sequence). V was shortened by 7 bases and J by 0 bases, with 9 bases between the two germline ends. CDR3 region: CASITDLNTEAFF. In DNA form, the CDR3 reads TGTGCCAGCATTACAGACCTGAACACTGAAGCTTTCTTT.

CDR3 in DNA: TGTGCCAGCAGGGCAGGCCGCTACGAGCAGTACTTC. The encoded protein is CASRAGRYEQYF. This sequence joins TRBV6-5 and TRBJ2-7; D remains ambiguous. V was pared by 6 bases and J by 3 bases, with 9 bases between. The germline CDR1 and CDR2 sequences are MNHEY and SVGAGI. The CDR3 spans 12 residues.

The gene calls are TRBV4-1 and TRBJ2-1, with D possibly TRBD2 on 7 matching bases. V was shortened by 2 bases and J by 6 bases, with 20 bases between the two germline ends. Germline V gene sequence: CDR1 MGHRA, CDR2 YSYEKL. The CDR3 totals 17 residues. CDR3 residues: CASSQPVRRGGGNEQFF. In DNA, the CDR3 is TGCGCCAGCAGCCAACCGGTACGCAGGGGCGGGGGCAATGAGCAGTTCTTC.

This rearrangement joins TRBV6-5 to TRBJ2-2, with D unresolved. The CDR3 contains 12 residues. Germline values: CDR1 MNHEY, CDR2 SVGAGI. Trimming removed 2 bases from V and 8 bases from J, with 6 bases in between. The DNA for the CDR3 is TGTGCCAGCAGTTACGGGGATGGGGAGCTGTTTTTT. It specifies CASSYGDGELFF.

The chain employs TRBV19 and TRBJ2-5, with 7 bases that match TRBD2. The CDR3 consists of 15 residues. The germline V gene encodes CDR1 LNHDA and CDR2 SQIVND (reference sequence). V gave up 1 base and J gave up 1 base; unmatched junction bases: 3. CDR3: CASSIVPSGQETQYF. CDR3 coding DNA: TGTGCCAGTAGTATAGTGCCTAGCGGCCAAGAGACCCAGTACTTC.

The J gene is TRBJ2-1, the V gene TRBV7-2, with a weak D call TRBD1 (5 bases). The germline V and J ends were trimmed by 1 base and 2 bases, with 15 bases remaining between them. Germline loops: CDR1 SGHTA, CDR2 FQGNSA. The CDR3 consists of 17 residues. The CDR3 is CASSLGGGAAPYNEQFF. The CDR3 DNA follows: TGTGCCAGCAGCTTAGGAGGTGGGGCAGCTCCCTACAATGAGCAGTTCTTC.

This chain links TRBV5-1 with TRBJ2-7; 8 positions match TRBD2. Trimming cost V 4 bases and J 7 bases; bases outside gene matches: 10. Germline V lookup: CDR1 SGHRS, CDR2 YFSETQ. There are 14 residues in the CDR3. The CDR3 reads CASSPEWASGEQYF. The DNA of the CDR3 is TGCGCCAGCAGCCCCGAGTGGGCTAGCGGGGAGCAGTACTTC.

The chain links TRBV7-2 to TRBJ1-2, with D possibly being TRBD1 (5 bases). Germline loops: CDR1 SGHTA, CDR2 FQGNSA. The CDR3 length is 12 residues. V was shortened by 5 bases and J by 9 bases, with 13 bases between the two germline ends. CDR3 in DNA: TGTGCCAGCAGCCCGCAGGGTGTTCGCTACACCTTC. Its protein product is CASSPQGVRYTF. Full variable domain (outside the CDR3, taken from reference TRBV7-2 and TRBJ1-2): GAGVSQSPSNKVTEKGKDVELRCDPISGHTALYWYRQSLGQGLEFLIYFQGNSAPDKSGLPSDRFSAERTGGSVSTLTIQRTQQEDSAVYLCASSPQGVRYTFGSGTRLTVV.

The count of this clone is one. The V and J genes are TRBV30 and TRBJ2-7, with D perhaps matching TRBD1 (6 bases). The V gene's germline CDR1 is GTSNPN and CDR2 SVGIG (reference sequence). The CDR3 contains 13 residues. The V gene lost 3 bases and the J gene lost 2 bases, with 11 bases spanning the gap. The CDR3 region is CAWRKQGPYEQYF. CDR3 in DNA: TGTGCCTGGAGGAAACAGGGTCCCTACGAGCAGTACTTC.

The chain has TRBV19 and TRBJ2-7; TRBD2 matches at 11 bases. Germline lookup yields CDR1 LNHDA and CDR2 SQIVND (reference sequence). This CDR3 contains 14 residues. The ends lost 4 bases at V and 3 bases at J; junction bases unmatched: 2. The CDR3 protein is CASSTLAGGYEQYF. As DNA, the CDR3 is TGTGCCAGTAGTACTCTAGCGGGAGGCTACGAGCAGTACTTC.

The CDR3 here is CASSLGIGGYTF. The CDR3, as DNA: TGTGCCAGCAGCTTGGGCATAGGTGGCTACACCTTC. The rearrangement joins TRBV5-6 to TRBJ1-2; D is undetermined. The CDR3 has 12 residues. CDR1 is SGHDT and CDR2 is YYEEEE in the germline V gene. V dropped 0 bases and J dropped 7 bases, with 7 bases sitting between them. Using reference TRBV5-6 and TRBJ1-2 for the parts outside the CDR3, the full variable domain is DAGVTQSPTHLIKTRGQQVTLRCSPKSGHDTVSWYQQALGQGPQFIFQYYEEEERQRGNFPDRFSGHQFPNYSSELNVNALLLGDSALYLCASSLGIGGYTFGSGTRLTVV.

This chain connects TRBV7-2 to TRBJ1-2; 7 positions agree with TRBD1. Germline values: CDR1 SGHTA, CDR2 FQGNSA. Trimming took 1 base from V and 3 from J; bases not matched to a gene: 17. The length of the CDR3 is 19 residues. For the CDR3, the DNA is TGTGCCAGCAGCTTAGTGTTTCACAGGGGCCCCACCTTAGACTATGGCTACACCTTC. This encodes CASSLVFHRGPTLDYGYTF.

The V gene is TRBV10-1, the J gene TRBJ2-3; D gene uncertain. Germline assignment: CDR1 WNHNN and CDR2 SYGVQD (reference sequence). The CDR3 consists of 17 residues. The V end lost 0 bases, the J end lost 0 bases, and 13 bases lay between the germline ends. CDR3 nucleotides: TGCGCCAGCAGTGAGTCTGAACTACGAACAAGCACAGATACGCAGTATTTT. It is translated as CASSESELRTSTDTQYF.

In its sample, this clone was seen once. The rearrangement uses TRBV5-1 and TRBJ2-7, with 9 bases matching TRBD1. This CDR3 contains 14 residues. V shed 0 bases, J shed 5 bases, and the junction held 3 bases outside the gene matches. Germline CDR1 is SGHRS and CDR2 is YFSETQ. CDR3 DNA sequence: TGCGCCAGCAGCTTGGGACAGGGGGGGGACGAGCAGTACTTC. The encoded protein is CASSLGQGGDEQYF.

CDR3 residues: CASSHTGSYEQYF. The CDR3 DNA sequence: TGCGCCAGCAGCCACACAGGCTCCTACGAGCAGTACTTC. The chain combines TRBV4-1 with TRBJ2-7; D possibly corresponds to TRBD1 (5 bases). Germline loops: CDR1 MGHRA, CDR2 YSYEKL. V was trimmed by 3 bases and J by 0 bases, leaving 6 bases between them. The CDR3 is 13 amino acids.

The V call is TRBV19, the J call TRBJ1-5; 7 nucleotides agree with TRBD1. V shed 8 bases and J 1 base; nucleotides not matched to a gene: 8. The CDR3 is 15 amino acids. Germline values: CDR1 LNHDA, CDR2 SQIVND (reference sequence). The CDR3 DNA sequence: TGTGCCAGTGTCCCGGGACAGCCGAGCAATCAGCCCCAGCATTTT. It yields the protein CASVPGQPSNQPQHF. The full variable domain, rest sourced from reference TRBV19 and TRBJ1-5, is DGGITQSPKYLFRKEGQNVTLSCEQNLNHDAMYWYRQDPGQGLRLIYYSQIVNDFQKGDIAEGYSVSREKKESFPLTVTSAQKNPTAFYLCASVPGQPSNQPQHFGDGTRLSIL.

This chain connects TRBV2 to TRBJ2-3, with 7 bases fitting TRBD1. CDR1 and CDR2 (germline): SNHLY, FYNNEI. CDR3 size: 17 residues. The ends lost 7 bases at V and 0 bases at J; junction bases unmatched: 13. The CDR3 nucleotides are TGTGCCAGCAACCGACAGGGAAGGGTGTCGAGCACAGATACGCAGTATTTT. Translating gives CASNRQGRVSSTDTQYF.

The chain couples TRBV5-1 to TRBJ1-6; D gene uncertain. Trimming shortened V by 7 bases and J by 6 bases, and 11 bases separated the two germline ends. The CDR3 is 13 residues long. Germline V gene sequence: CDR1 SGHRS, CDR2 YFSETQ. The CDR3 is CASGLLVNSPLHF. The CDR3, as DNA: TGCGCCAGCGGACTTTTGGTTAATTCACCCCTCCACTTT.

The J gene is TRBJ1-5, the V gene TRBV7-2; D is ambiguous. The CDR3 length is 14 residues. Trimming left V 0 bases short and J 7 bases short, with 10 bases between. CDR1 and CDR2 from the germline V gene are SGHTA and FQGNSA. CDR3: CASSLAQVWQPQHF. In DNA, the CDR3 is TGTGCCAGCAGCTTAGCCCAGGTTTGGCAGCCCCAGCATTTT.

The CDR3 spells CSVEDLQGSSYEQYF. The CDR3 DNA sequence: TGCAGCGTTGAAGATCTCCAGGGTAGCTCCTACGAGCAGTACTTC. The chain recombines TRBV29-1 with TRBJ2-7, with a weak D call TRBD1 (5 bases). V was shortened by 0 bases and J by 0 bases, with 12 bases between the two germline ends. The length of the CDR3 is 15 residues. Looked up from germline, CDR1 is SQVTM and CDR2 is ANQGSEA.

The CDR3 here is CASSQGEGNSGANVLTF. CDR3 coding DNA: TGCGCCAGCAGCCAAGGGGAGGGAAACTCTGGGGCCAACGTCCTGACTTTC. The chain recombines TRBV4-1 with TRBJ2-6; 7 bases are a match to TRBD2. This CDR3 is built from 17 residues. Germline CDR1 reads MGHRA; CDR2 reads YSYEKL. The ends lost 1 base at V and 0 bases at J; junction bases unmatched: 3.

This clone is categorized as medium-sized. DNA for the CDR3: TGCGCCAGCAGCCAAGACGGGGTCGGGAGAGGCGGCGAGCAGTACTTC. As protein: CASSQDGVGRGGEQYF. This chain uses TRBV4-3 with TRBJ2-7, with D possibly TRBD2 on 6 matching bases. The length of the CDR3 is 16 residues. Looked up from germline, CDR1 is LGHNA and CDR2 is YSLEER. V was shortened by 0 bases and J by 6 bases, with 18 bases between the two germline ends.

The chain has TRBV6-6 and TRBJ2-3; no firm D call. CDR1 is MNHNY, CDR2 SVGAGI, per germline (reference sequence). This CDR3 comprises 15 residues. Between the trimmed V and J ends, which lost 5 bases and 2 bases, there was a span of 14 bases. CDR3 bases: TGTGCCAGCAGTCCAGGACCGGCGATCACAGATACGCAGTATTTT. It translates to CASSPGPAITDTQYF.

The chain links TRBV29-1 to TRBJ2-7, with D uncertain. The V and J ends lost 6 bases and 3 bases respectively, with 15 bases between them. Germline V gene sequence: CDR1 SQVTM, CDR2 ANQGSEA. CDR3 length equals 13 residues. The CDR3 loop reads CSVAGQFIYEQYF. Written as DNA, the CDR3 is TGCAGCGTGGCCGGGCAGTTCATCTACGAGCAGTACTTC.

The rearrangement uses TRBV5-4 and TRBJ2-3; the D is unclear. This CDR3 spans 13 amino acids. The V end was cut by 4 bases, the J end by 2 bases, with 8 bases between. Germline CDR1 is SGHNT and CDR2 is YYREEE (reference sequence). CDR3 residues: CASSKDFTDTQYF. The DNA of the CDR3 is TGTGCCAGCAGCAAGGATTTCACAGATACGCAGTATTTT.

The chain uses TRBV13 and TRBJ2-1; D is unresolved. Germline assignment: CDR1 PRHDT and CDR2 FYEKMQ (reference sequence). CDR3 length: 12 residues. V shed 2 bases and J shed 6 bases, with 5 bases lying between them. The DNA of the CDR3 is TGTGCCAGCAGCTTACGAGTCAATGAGCAGTTCTTC. The encoded protein is CASSLRVNEQFF.